This entry lists 29 T cell receptor beta chains sequenced from one sample in a study of OX40 agonist ivuxolimab in advanced cancers. Produced via immunoSEQ multiplex PCR; TCRdb's table is partial and in-frame only. There are about 46,000 clones in the sample; about 91% occur only once, and roughly 4.9% lies in the top ten. Sequencing was performed on CD4+ or CD8+ T cells sorted from blood, taken in a trial of the OX40 agonist ivuxolimab. These receptors were collected from an adult with an advanced solid tumor such as melanoma, head and neck, liver or kidney cancer.

The rearrangement uses TRBV19 and TRBJ2-3, with D hard to call. V gave up 3 bases and J gave up 4 bases, with 14 bases separating them. The V gene's germline CDR1 is LNHDA and CDR2 SQIVND (reference sequence). The CDR3 sequence is 15 residues long. The CDR3 loop reads CASSIGQTYSDTQYF. In DNA, the CDR3 is TGTGCCAGTAGTATCGGGCAGACCTACTCAGATACGCAGTATTTT.

The rearrangement uses TRBV12-5 and TRBJ2-1; no clear D gene. The CDR3 is made up of 15 amino acids. The ends were cut back, 1 base at V and 4 bases at J, with 11 bases in the middle. CDR1 LGHNT and CDR2 FRNRAP come from the germline V gene. This chain's CDR3 is CASGLANSVYNEQFF. In DNA form, the CDR3 reads TGTGCTAGTGGTTTGGCGAATTCAGTGTACAATGAGCAGTTCTTC. Filled out from reference TRBV12-5 and TRBJ2-1, the complete variable domain reads DARVTQTPRHKVTEMGQEVTMRCQPILGHNTVFWYRQTMMQGLELLAYFRNRAPLDDSGMPKDRFSAEMPDATLATLKIQPSEPRDSAVYFCASGLANSVYNEQFFGPGTRLTVL.

V gene TRBV4-2 combines with J gene TRBJ1-1; the D gene is possibly TRBD1 (5 bases). This CDR3 contains 14 residues. Trimming stripped 0 bases from V and 6 bases from J, with 11 bases between. Looked up from germline, CDR1 is LGHNA and CDR2 is YNFKEQ. The CDR3 loop reads CASSQEGVGPEAFF. For the CDR3, the DNA is TGTGCCAGCAGCCAAGAGGGGGTGGGGCCTGAAGCTTTCTTT.

The chain links TRBV6-6 to TRBJ2-7; maybe TRBD2 (6 bases). The V and J ends lost 7 bases and 7 bases respectively, with 14 bases between them. CDR1 is MNHNY and CDR2 is SVGAGI in the germline V gene (reference sequence). CDR3 length equals 12 residues. CDR3 DNA: TGTGCCAGCACTTCCACTGGGGGGGAGCAGTACGTC. It specifies CASTSTGGEQYV.

The chain is built from TRBV6-1 and TRBJ1-5, with D maybe TRBD1 (5 bases). Germline CDR1 and CDR2: MNHNS and SASEGT. The CDR3 is made up of 16 amino acids. Trimming cost V 2 bases and J 6 bases, with 17 bases left between them. The CDR3, as DNA: TGTGCCAGCAGTGAAATGACTTCCGGGAGGGGTCAGCCCCAGCATTTT. Amino acids: CASSEMTSGRGQPQHF.

The J gene is TRBJ2-4, the V gene TRBV27; 7 nucleotides agree with TRBD1. The length of the CDR3 is 16 residues. Trimming took 5 bases from V and 2 from J; bases not matched to a gene: 9. CDR1 is MNHEY and CDR2 is SMNVEV in the germline V gene (reference sequence). The DNA of the CDR3 is TGTGCCAGCAGTCCAGGACAGGTGGGGACCAAAAACATTCAGTACTTC. Amino acid sequence: CASSPGQVGTKNIQYF.

This clone was counted between two and nine times. This CDR3 is also generated by other DNA sequences in the sample. The chain couples TRBV19 to TRBJ1-1; D is unclear. Germline V gene data show CDR1 as LNHDA and CDR2 as SQIVND (reference sequence). The CDR3 consists of 13 residues. V was pared by 1 base and J by 1 base, with 4 bases between. The CDR3 is CASSIGGNTEAFF. The CDR3 DNA sequence: TGTGCCAGTAGTATAGGAGGGAACACTGAAGCTTTCTTT.

V is TRBV9 and J is TRBJ1-2; D uncertain. The CDR3 has 15 residues. Per the germline V gene, CDR1 is SGDLS and CDR2 is YYNGEE. Trimming stripped 3 bases from V and 5 bases from J, with 17 bases between. DNA for the CDR3: TGTGCCAGCAGCGCCGGAAGCGAGGGAGCGTATGGCTACACCTTC. This encodes CASSAGSEGAYGYTF.

The gene calls are TRBV4-3 and TRBJ2-1; 11 nucleotides align to TRBD2. Per germline, CDR1 LGHNA and CDR2 YSLEER. Unmatched junction bases numbered 6, after V lost 4 bases and J lost 4 bases. The CDR3 contains 16 residues. The CDR3 nucleotides are TGCGCCAGCAGCCTGGCACTAGCGGGAGCTTACAATGAGCAGTTCTTC. The encoded protein is CASSLALAGAYNEQFF.

The chain has TRBV9 and TRBJ1-2, with 7 bases fitting TRBD1. There are 16 residues in the CDR3. J lost 8 bases, V lost 3 bases, and 16 bases had no gene match. Germline V gene data show CDR1 as SGDLS and CDR2 as YYNGEE. DNA of the CDR3: TGTGCCAGCAGCGCCCCCGTGGAGACAGGGCCCCTCGGCTACACCTTC. This translates into CASSAPVETGPLGYTF.

The V and J genes are TRBV4-2 and TRBJ1-5; D may be TRBD1 (6 bases). The V gene lost 1 base and the J gene lost 6 bases, with 13 bases spanning the gap. CDR3 size: 15 residues. In germline, CDR1 is LGHNA, CDR2 YNFKEQ. Here the CDR3 DNA reads TGTGCCAGCAGCCAAGGGCGGGGGCTCGGTCAGCCCCAGCATTTT. As protein: CASSQGRGLGQPQHF.

The rearrangement joins TRBV6-1 to TRBJ2-7, with TRBD2 identical over 12 bases. J lost 6 bases, V lost 5 bases, and 5 bases had no gene match. Germline V lookup: CDR1 MNHNS, CDR2 SASEGT. This CDR3 is 14 amino acids long. The CDR3 sequence: CASSMGLAGSEQYF. CDR3 sequence (DNA): TGTGCCAGCAGTATGGGACTAGCGGGCAGCGAGCAGTACTTC.

The chain uses TRBV19 and TRBJ2-7; 9 bases are shared with TRBD1. After removal of 5 bases from V and 3 bases from J, the junction contained 8 bases not matched to a gene. Germline V lookup: CDR1 LNHDA, CDR2 SQIVND (reference sequence). The CDR3 is made up of 15 amino acids. The CDR3 DNA follows: TGTGCCAGTAGTGGCCTGGAGACAGGGGGCTACGAGCAGTACGTC. This sequence encodes CASSGLETGGYEQYV.

This clone was detected once. The chain links TRBV27 to TRBJ2-7; 11 nucleotides agree with TRBD2. V shed 6 bases and J 3 bases; nucleotides not matched to a gene: 7. This CDR3 contains 15 residues. Germline values: CDR1 MNHEY, CDR2 SMNVEV (reference sequence). The CDR3 sequence: CASSPTSGVFYEQYF. In DNA form, the CDR3 reads TGTGCCAGCAGCCCGACTAGCGGGGTATTCTACGAGCAGTACTTC.

The chain is built from TRBV7-2 and TRBJ2-7, with a weak D call TRBD2 (5 bases). V lost 7 bases to trimming and J lost 1 base, with 14 bases between them. Germline V gene lookup returns CDR1 SGHTA and CDR2 FQGNSA. The CDR3 totals 14 residues. CDR3 loop: CASTPRRDSYEQYV. The CDR3, as DNA: TGTGCCAGCACCCCCCGACGGGATTCCTACGAGCAGTACGTC.

This chain joins TRBV9 and TRBJ2-1; possible D gene TRBD1, 7 bases. This CDR3 has 15 amino acids. From germline, CDR1 is SGDLS and CDR2 YYNGEE. V lost 0 bases and J lost 9, with 16 bases in between. The chain's CDR3 is CASSVDVRGDTEQFF. CDR3 in DNA: TGTGCCAGCAGCGTAGACGTCAGGGGGGACACTGAGCAGTTCTTC.

A few counts support this clone. V is TRBV25-1 and J is TRBJ2-2, with D unresolved. There are 14 residues in the CDR3. CDR1 is MGHDK and CDR2 is SYGVNS in the germline V gene. The V end was cut by 1 base, the J end by 1 base, with 4 bases between. As DNA, the CDR3 is TGTGCCAGCAGTGAATGGGGGAACACCGGGGAGCTGTTTTTT. Translation: CASSEWGNTGELFF.

V is TRBV28 and J is TRBJ1-4, with no clear D. Germline lookup yields CDR1 MDHEN and CDR2 SYDVKM. Trimming took 4 bases from V and 3 from J, leaving 6 bases between them. The CDR3 loop spans 13 amino acids. CDR3 sequence: CASSSRANEKLFF. The CDR3 DNA is TGTGCCAGCAGTTCAAGGGCTAATGAAAAACTGTTTTTT. The full variable domain, its missing parts supplied by reference TRBV28 and TRBJ1-4, is DVKVTQSSRYLVKRTGEKVFLECVQDMDHENMFWYRQDPGLGLRLIYFSYDVKMKEKGDIPEGYSVSREKKERFSLILESASTNQTSMYLCASSSRANEKLFFGSGTQLSVL.

This chain connects TRBV27 to TRBJ2-1, with 7 bases aligning to TRBD2. The CDR3 is 16 residues long. Germline V lookup: CDR1 MNHEY, CDR2 SMNVEV (reference sequence). With V trimmed by 5 bases and J by 5 bases, 12 bases remained unmatched. This CDR3 is CASSGGLTLWDNEQFF. The CDR3, as DNA: TGTGCCAGCAGTGGGGGACTAACACTATGGGACAATGAGCAGTTCTTC.

The chain carries TRBV9 and TRBJ2-5; D is ambiguous. Trimming pared 3 bases from V and 4 bases from J, leaving 10 bases between. The CDR3 sequence is 13 residues long. From germline, CDR1 is SGDLS and CDR2 YYNGEE. CDR3 residues: CASSGRSGETQYF. The CDR3 DNA is TGTGCCAGCAGCGGAAGAAGTGGAGAGACCCAGTACTTC. The entire variable domain, with the rest obtained from reference TRBV9 and TRBJ2-5, is as follows: DSGVTQTPKHLITATGQRVTLRCSPRSGDLSVYWYQQSLDQGLQFLIQYYNGEERAKGNILERFSAQQFPDLHSELNLSSLELGDSALYFCASSGRSGETQYFGPGTRLLVL.

This chain links TRBV9 with TRBJ2-1, with 9 nucleotides matching TRBD2. Germline lookup yields CDR1 SGDLS and CDR2 YYNGEE. The CDR3 sequence is 14 residues long. V lost 3 bases and J lost 8; bases outside the gene matches: 6. The CDR3, as DNA: TGTGCCAGCAGCGACGGACTAGCGTTAGATGAGCAGTTCTTC. It specifies CASSDGLALDEQFF.

This clone was observed a single time. The chain joins TRBV7-9 to TRBJ2-5, with TRBD2 matching 12 bases. Looked up from germline, CDR1 is SEHNR and CDR2 is FQNEAQ (reference sequence). J gave up 4 bases and V 4 bases, and 10 bases lay outside the gene matches. The CDR3 length is 17 residues. The CDR3 DNA follows: TGTGCCAGCAGCTACCACGAACTAGCGGGAGGCATAGAGACCCAGTACTTC. This gives the protein CASSYHELAGGIETQYF.

This chain links TRBV6-5 with TRBJ2-2, with 7 bases aligning to TRBD1. The germline gives CDR1 MNHEY, CDR2 SVGAGI. V trimming: 5 bases; J trimming: 4 bases; junction bases outside the gene matches: 4. This CDR3 comprises 14 residues. The CDR3 nucleotides read TGTGCCAGCAGTGAGACAGGGATCACCGGGGAGCTGTTTTTT. Translation gives CASSETGITGELFF.

This chain links TRBV19 with TRBJ1-5; possibly TRBD1 for D (5 bases). Deletions cut 5 bases from V and 1 base from J, with 18 bases between. From germline, CDR1 is LNHDA and CDR2 SQIVND (reference sequence). This CDR3 spans 17 amino acids. The CDR3 here is CASSSPGRGLSNQPQHF. Written as DNA, the CDR3 is TGTGCCAGTAGTTCACCAGGGAGGGGTTTAAGCAATCAGCCCCAGCATTTT.

This chain connects TRBV6-1 to TRBJ1-1, with 8 bases matching TRBD1. Per germline, CDR1 MNHNS and CDR2 SASEGT. Trimming took 1 base from V and 5 from J; bases not matched to a gene: 6. The CDR3 is made up of 15 amino acids. DNA for the CDR3: TGTGCCAGCAGTGAAGAGGAGACAGGGGTGACTGAAGCTTTCTTT. It specifies CASSEEETGVTEAFF.

The chain combines TRBV12-5 with TRBJ2-5; D remains unclear. V lost 2 bases, J lost 5 bases, and 18 bases lay in between. The V gene's germline CDR1 is LGHNT and CDR2 FRNRAP. This CDR3 spans 16 amino acids. The CDR3 DNA is TGTGCTAGTGGTTTGCTCTCCTCGACCGGACGGGAGACCCAGTACTTC. Its translation: CASGLLSSTGRETQYF.

The chain couples TRBV21-1 to TRBJ1-5; TRBD1 is the table's D call, not checked against the DNA. TRBV21-1 is shown as a pseudogene. The length of the CDR3 is 14 residues. The CDR3 DNA reads as TGTGCCAGCAGAGGGACAGGGAGGAATCAGCCCCAGCATTTT. Translating it yields CASRGTGRNQPQHF.

The gene calls are TRBV6-1 and TRBJ1-3, with 7 bases lining up with TRBD1. Germline V lookup: CDR1 MNHNS, CDR2 SASEGT. V shed 3 bases and J 4 bases; nucleotides not matched to a gene: 9. The CDR3 has 16 residues. CDR3 nucleotides: TGTGCCAGCAGTGAGGATCCGGGACAGAGAGGAAACACCATATATTTT. It is translated as CASSEDPGQRGNTIYF.

The V gene is TRBV5-4, the J gene TRBJ1-2, with a tentative D call TRBD1 (6 bases). V lost 0 bases and J 4 bases, leaving 10 bases between the germline ends. The CDR3 contains 14 residues. CDR1 SGHNT and CDR2 YYREEE come from the germline V gene (reference sequence). Written as DNA, the CDR3 is TGTGCCAGCAGCTTGGCAGGGGCATTCTATGGCTACACCTTC. Its translation: CASSLAGAFYGYTF.